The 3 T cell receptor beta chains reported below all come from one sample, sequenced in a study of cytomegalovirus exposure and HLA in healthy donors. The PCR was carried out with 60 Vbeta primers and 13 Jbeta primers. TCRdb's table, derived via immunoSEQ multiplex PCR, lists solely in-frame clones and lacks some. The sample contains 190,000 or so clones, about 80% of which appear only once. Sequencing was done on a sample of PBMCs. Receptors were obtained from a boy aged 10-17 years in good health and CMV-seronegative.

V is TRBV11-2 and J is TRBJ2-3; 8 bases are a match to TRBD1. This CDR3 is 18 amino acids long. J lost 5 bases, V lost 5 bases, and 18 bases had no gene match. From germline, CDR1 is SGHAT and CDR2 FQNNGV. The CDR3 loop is CASSRGWVTGDFGDTQYF. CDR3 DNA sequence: TGTGCCAGCAGCCGGGGATGGGTGACAGGGGATTTCGGAGATACGCAGTATTTT.

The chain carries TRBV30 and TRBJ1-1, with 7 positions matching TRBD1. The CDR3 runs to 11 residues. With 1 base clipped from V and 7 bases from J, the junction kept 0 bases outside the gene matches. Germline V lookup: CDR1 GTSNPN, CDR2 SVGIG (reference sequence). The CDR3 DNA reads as TGTGCCTGGAGTGGGGACAGTGAAGCTTTCTTT. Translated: CAWSGDSEAFF.

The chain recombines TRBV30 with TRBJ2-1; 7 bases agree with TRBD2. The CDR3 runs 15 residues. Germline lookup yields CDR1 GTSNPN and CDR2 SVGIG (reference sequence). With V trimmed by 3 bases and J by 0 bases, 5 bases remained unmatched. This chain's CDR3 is CAWRSGANSYNEQFF. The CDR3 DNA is TGTGCCTGGAGAAGCGGGGCAAACTCCTACAATGAGCAGTTCTTC.